This T cell receptor beta chain emerged from a study of memory CD4+ T cells and cytomegalovirus serostatus. The wider study: Of the healthy Belgian adults, 9 were CMV seropositive and about two dozen seronegative.

The method was immunoSEQ multiplex PCR; TCRdb's version includes in-frame clones alone and lacks a portion of them. The sample includes roughly 40,000 clones, approximately 81% of them seen just once. General study points: The CMV-associated TCR signature appears largely within the CD4+ memory repertoire.

This clone was seen a handful of times. What it binds is not known. Single viable CD3+CD4+CD8-CD45RO+ cells were sorted as the memory CD4+ T cells. The CDR3 extends over 15 amino acids. V was trimmed by 2 bases and J by 1 base, leaving 12 bases between them. Germline V lookup: CDR1 GTSNPN, CDR2 SVGIG (reference sequence). The sample consisted of memory CD4+ T cells from blood. The TCR sequence derives from an adult in good health and CMV-seronegative. The chain has TRBV30 and TRBJ1-5; a possible D gene is TRBD1 (6 bases). CDR3 in amino acids: CAWSSGGSSNQPQHF. For the CDR3, the DNA is TGTGCCTGGAGTTCGGGGGGCTCAAGCAATCAGCCCCAGCATTTT. The full variable domain, rest sourced from reference TRBV30 and TRBJ1-5, is SQTIHQWPATLVQPVGSPLSLECTVEGTSNPNLYWYRQAAGRGLQLLFYSVGIGQISSEVPQNLSASRPQDRQFILSSKKLLLSDSGFYLCAWSSGGSSNQPQHFGDGTRLSIL.